This TCR beta chain was recovered during a study of blood T cell repertoires in COVID-19. Study as a whole: Material from acute and convalescent COVID-19 was sourced from the United States, Italy and Spain. T cells, B-cell-depleted T cells, or PBMCs supplied cDNA or gDNA.

Those designated as exposed participants met a COVID-19 case within 2 weeks before study entry. Authors' data handling: Amplification with reference gene primers provided the estimates of nucleated cell counts. Repertoires were generated with immunoSEQ multiplex PCR, while TCRdb's copy carries only in-frame clones and drops some. The V and J calls and the clone size are those of that table, but D and trimming were determined from the DNA. The sample lists about 140,000 clones, about 80% occurring once. The CDR3 has 15 amino acids. In germline, CDR1 is SEHNR, CDR2 FQNEAQ (reference sequence). The V end lost 0 bases, the J end lost 4 bases, and 10 bases lay between the germline ends.

The sequenced material came from PBMCs or T cells enriched from blood (not recorded which). This TCR derives from a woman under 30 who had been exposed to COVID-19. This chain connects TRBV7-9 to TRBJ1-3, with D perhaps TRBD1 (5 bases). CDR3 protein: CASSLAQGSGNTIYF. CDR3 sequence (DNA): TGTGCCAGCAGCTTAGCGCAGGGATCCGGAAACACCATATATTTT. The entire variable domain, with the rest obtained from reference TRBV7-9 and TRBJ1-3, is as follows: DTGVSQNPRHKITKRGQNVTFRCDPISEHNRLYWYRQTLGQGPEFLTYFQNEAQLEKSRLLSDRFSAERPKGSFSTLEIQRTEQGDSAMYLCASSLAQGSGNTIYFGEGSWLTVV.